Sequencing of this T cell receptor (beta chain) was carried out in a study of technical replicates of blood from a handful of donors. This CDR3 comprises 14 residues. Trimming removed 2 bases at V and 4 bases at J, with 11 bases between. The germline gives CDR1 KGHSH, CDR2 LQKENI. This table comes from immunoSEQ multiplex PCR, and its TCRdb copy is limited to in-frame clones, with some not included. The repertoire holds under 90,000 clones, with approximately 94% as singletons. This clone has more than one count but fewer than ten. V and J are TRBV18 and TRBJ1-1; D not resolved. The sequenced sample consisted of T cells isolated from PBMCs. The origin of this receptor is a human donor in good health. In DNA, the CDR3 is TGTGCCAGCTCACCATACCAGGAGGGCACTGAAGCTTTCTTT. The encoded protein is CASSPYQEGTEAFF.